A selection of T cell receptor beta chains follows, all from one sample in a study of CD8+ T cells in alopecia areata. The repertoire was sequenced with immunoSEQ multiplex PCR; TCRdb's copy has only in-frame clones and lacks some. Of about 180,000 clones in the sample, about 63% were seen once. Sequenced here: CD4+ T cells sorted from blood, sampled at week 0. The receptor source for this set is a human donor with alopecia areata. CDR3s leave out the opening cysteine and the closing phenylalanine or tryptophan. The order of the fields is V gene, J gene, clone size, CDR3 protein. Clone size, where shown, is once, few, many, or a class for clones that have expanded.

V: TRBV30
J: TRBJ1-5
size: few
CDR3: AWSLNSNQPQH

V: TRBV6-1
J: TRBJ2-1
size: few
CDR3: ALQVYNEQF

V: TRBV29-1
J: TRBJ1-1
size: .
CDR3: SVETGKRANTEAF

V: TRBV2
J: TRBJ2-7
size: .
CDR3: ASSPPRAGYEQY

V: TRBV4-1
J: TRBJ2-3
size: .
CDR3: ASSQPVTGPLQY

V: TRBV11-3
J: TRBJ2-3
size: .
CDR3: ASSLPGTLQY

V: TRBV19
J: TRBJ1-5
size: .
CDR3: ASQTGGSNQPQH

V: TRBV7-9
J: TRBJ1-2
size: .
CDR3: ASSTEGQGNGYT

V: TRBV5-6
J: TRBJ2-3
size: .
CDR3: ASSFLGGERDTQY

V: TRBV30
J: TRBJ2-4
size: .
CDR3: AWSQVVRGALAKNIQY

V: TRBV5-1
J: TRBJ1-2
size: .
CDR3: ASSLWGSDMGSVAPYGYT

V: TRBV5-6
J: TRBJ2-2
size: .
CDR3: ASSLQAPGGELF

V: TRBV27
J: TRBJ1-6
size: .
CDR3: ASRLRQGGSPLH

V: TRBV9
J: TRBJ2-1
size: many
CDR3: ASSVVASGGASYNEQF

V: TRBV15
J: TRBJ2-5
size: .
CDR3: ATGPQETQY

V: TRBV15
J: TRBJ2-5
size: .
CDR3: ATSRDRLAGGETQY

V: TRBV7-2
J: TRBJ2-5
size: .
CDR3: ASPIRHRETQY

V: TRBV6-6
J: TRBJ2-1
size: .
CDR3: ASSFADMVYNEQF

V: TRBV6-5
J: TRBJ2-6
size: .
CDR3: ASSTTGAGANVLT

V: TRBV7-2
J: TRBJ1-2
size: few
CDR3: ASSSNNRGPNRFGYT

V: TRBV1
J: TRBJ2-2
size: .
CDR3: TSSQVPGGTTGELF

V: TRBV4-1
J: TRBJ1-2
size: .
CDR3: ASSQVGGTDYGYT

V: TRBV15
J: TRBJ1-5
size: .
CDR3: ATSRTTGTGVSQPQH

V: TRBV30
J: TRBJ2-3
size: few
CDR3: AWSSGGSTDTQY

V: TRBV5-1
J: TRBJ2-6
size: few
CDR3: ASRPDSGANVLT

V: TRBV30
J: TRBJ1-3
size: .
CDR3: AWSVLGSGTRDTIY

V: TRBV29-1
J: TRBJ1-2
size: .
CDR3: SVDTGVYGYT

V: TRBV5-6
J: TRBJ1-5
size: .
CDR3: ASSLADYDSNQPQH

V: TRBV5-1
J: TRBJ1-1
size: .
CDR3: ASSLGQGGTEAF

V: TRBV4-1
J: TRBJ1-4
size: .
CDR3: ASSQVAAQGWLELF

V: TRBV5-1
J: TRBJ2-1
size: few
CDR3: ASSSNGRNEQF

V: TRBV9
J: TRBJ1-4
size: few
CDR3: ASSQEAGALTNEKLF

V: TRBV11-2
J: TRBJ2-1
size: .
CDR3: ASSPSHEGQF

V: TRBV29-1
J: TRBJ1-2
size: .
CDR3: SVDGGQVAGYT

V: TRBV10-3
J: TRBJ2-7
size: .
CDR3: ATSGGAPYEQY

V: TRBV29-1
J: TRBJ1-2
size: .
CDR3: SVRTGGAGYT

V: TRBV5-1
J: TRBJ2-5
size: .
CDR3: ASRARPEETQY

V: TRBV29-1
J: TRBJ2-7
size: .
CDR3: SVRSVSEQY

V: TRBV2
J: TRBJ2-7
size: once
CDR3: ASTLDIRKY

V: TRBV6-1
J: TRBJ1-2
size: few
CDR3: ASSEPGWGYT

V: TRBV18
J: TRBJ2-7
size: .
CDR3: ASRDSYEQY

V: TRBV29-1
J: TRBJ1-5
size: .
CDR3: SVSDSYSNQPQH